This TCR beta chain was identified in a study of siplizumab effects on memory and regulatory T cells. Looked up from germline, CDR1 is MNHEY and CDR2 is SMNVEV (reference sequence). CDR3 size: 17 residues. The trim removed 4 bases at V and 10 bases at J, leaving 11 bases unmatched. In regard to this clone: The antigen is unknown.

The protocol was immunoSEQ multiplex PCR, while the TCRdb copy is restricted to in-frame clones and leaves out a portion. The table lists 100,000 to 110,000 clones, 75% to 95% of them singletons, with roughly 0.16% in the top ten. Study observations and caveats: Apparently more diverse than memory cells, naive T cells also seemed major alloresponse contributors. It was never confirmed that proliferating Tregs from siplizumab cultures were suppressive. Naive-or-memory phenotypes were unassignable for roughly 80-97% of proliferating CD4+ or CD8+ clones.

The chain combines TRBV27 with TRBJ2-1, with 15 bases lining up with TRBD2. Sequenced sample: CD4+ T cells sorted from blood. The sequence was collected from a human donor in good health. In nucleotides, the CDR3 is TGTGCCAGCAGTTCCCACTTTTCCGGGACTAGCGGGGGGGAGCAGTTCTTC. It codes for CASSSHFSGTSGGEQFF.